Listed below are T cell receptor beta chains from one sample, sequenced in a study of control samples from healthy donors and cancer patients. Measured with immunoSEQ multiplex PCR; TCRdb has only the in-frame clones, and not every one. The table includes roughly 160,000 clones, about 94% detected once. Sequencing was done on a sample of PBMCs. The receptor set was obtained from a man in his fifties or sixties with colorectal cancer. The CDR3 runs from the conserved cysteine through the conserved F or W. D genes are given only for firm matches. A row's size may be missing; if present it is once, few, many or a size class.

>TRBJ2-1|TRBD2|15|TRBV5-1|NA
TGCGCCAGCAGCCCCACGGGACTATTTTACAATGAGCAGTTCTTC
CASSPTGLFYNEQFF
>TRBJ2-4|NA|15|TRBV30|NA
TGTGCCTGGAGTGCGGGGGGCGCGGCCAAAAACATTCAGTACTTC
CAWSAGGAAKNIQYF
>TRBJ1-5|NA|15|TRBV30|NA
TGTGCCTGGAGCGAAGGGACTTACCAAGATCAGCCCCAGCATTTT
CAWSEGTYQDQPQHF
>TRBJ1-1|NA|13|TRBV5-6|NA
TGTGCCAGCAGCGCCAGGGGGAACACTGAAGCTTTCTTT
CASSARGNTEAFF
>TRBJ2-7|TRBD2|14|TRBV6-5|NA
TGTGCCACCGGGAGGGGGGGGCTGTCCTACGAGCAGTACTTC
CATGRGGLSYEQYF
>TRBJ1-3|NA|16|TRBV5-4|NA
TGTGCCAGCAGCCCCGGGGGCCCCTACTCTGGAAACACCATATATTTT
CASSPGGPYSGNTIYF
>TRBJ1-5|NA|13|TRBV12-3/TRBV12-4|NA
TGTGCCAGCAGTTATGGCAGATATCAGCCCCAGCATTTT
CASSYGRYQPQHF
>TRBJ2-2|TRBD2|15|TRBV24-1|NA
TGTGCCACCAGTGATCCAGGGAGGGACACCGGGGAGCTGTTTTTT
CATSDPGRDTGELFF
>TRBJ1-2|NA|15|TRBV11-2|NA
TGTGCCAGCAGCTTATCGGTCCAGGGTGTGGATGGCTACACCTTC
CASSLSVQGVDGYTF
>TRBJ2-2|TRBD1|13|TRBV5-1|NA
TGCGCCAGCAGTCTCGACAGGGCCGGGGAGCTGTTTTTT
CASSLDRAGELFF
>TRBJ1-3|NA|13|TRBV12-3/TRBV12-4|once
TGTGCCAGCAGTTTAAACGGTGGAAACACCATATATTTT
CASSLNGGNTIYF
>TRBJ2-1|NA|14|TRBV6-5|NA
TGTGCCAGCAGTTACGGGCAGGGGTACAATGAGCAGTTCTTC
CASSYGQGYNEQFF
>TRBJ2-7|NA|13|TRBV9|NA
TGTGCCAGCTCGGGGCCCCGCCCCTACGAGCAGTACTTC
CASSGPRPYEQYF
>TRBJ1-5|NA|13|TRBV30|NA
TGTGCCTGGTCGACAGGAGCACGGCAGCCCCAGCATTTT
CAWSTGARQPQHF
>TRBJ2-7|NA|16|TRBV6-1|NA
TGTGCCAGCAGTGCTACCGGGACGCTAAGCTCCTACGAGCAGTACTTC
CASSATGTLSSYEQYF
>TRBJ1-1|NA|15|TRBV24-1|NA
TGTGCCACCAGTGCGAACAGTAAAGGCGGCACTGAAGCTTTCTTT
CATSANSKGGTEAFF
>TRBJ2-2|TRBD1|15|TRBV5-1|once
TGCGCCAGCAGCCCAGGACAGGGGCTCACCGGGGAGCTGTTTTTT
CASSPGQGLTGELFF
>TRBJ2-7|NA|13|TRBV27|NA
TGTGCCAGCACGAGAGGATACCCCTACGAGCAGTACTTC
CASTRGYPYEQYF
>TRBJ1-2|TRBD1|14|TRBV19|NA
TGTGCCAGTAGTCCCCCGGACAGGCCCTATGGCTACACCTTC
CASSPPDRPYGYTF
>TRBJ1-1|NA|12|TRBV2|NA
TGTGCCAGCAGTAACCCGGGGGTGCGAGCTTTCTTT
CASSNPGVRAFF
>TRBJ2-5|NA|17|TRBV7-2|NA
TGTGCCAGCAGCTTCAGCTCTCAGGGGGGTAGAGAAGAGACCCAGTACTTC
CASSFSSQGGREETQYF
>TRBJ2-3|NA|14|TRBV7-9|NA
TGTGCCAGCAGCGCAGGGCAGGGCATTGATACGCAGTATTTT
CASSAGQGIDTQYF
>TRBJ2-7|NA|13|TRBV5-6|NA
TGTGCCAGCACCACTTGGACAGACTACGAGCAGTACTTC
CASTTWTDYEQYF
>TRBJ1-1|TRBD1|17|TRBV5-1|NA
TGCGCCAGCAGCCGGACAGGGAGGGGGGTGAAGAACACTGAAGCTTTCTTT
CASSRTGRGVKNTEAFF
>TRBJ2-1|TRBD2|14|TRBV10-2|NA
TGCGCCAGCAGTGAGGGACTAGCAGGGTCTGAGCAGTTCTTC
CASSEGLAGSEQFF
>TRBJ2-6|NA|15|TRBV6-5|NA
TGTGCCAGCAGTTTTCAGGGGTACGGGGCCAACGTCCTGACTTTC
CASSFQGYGANVLTF